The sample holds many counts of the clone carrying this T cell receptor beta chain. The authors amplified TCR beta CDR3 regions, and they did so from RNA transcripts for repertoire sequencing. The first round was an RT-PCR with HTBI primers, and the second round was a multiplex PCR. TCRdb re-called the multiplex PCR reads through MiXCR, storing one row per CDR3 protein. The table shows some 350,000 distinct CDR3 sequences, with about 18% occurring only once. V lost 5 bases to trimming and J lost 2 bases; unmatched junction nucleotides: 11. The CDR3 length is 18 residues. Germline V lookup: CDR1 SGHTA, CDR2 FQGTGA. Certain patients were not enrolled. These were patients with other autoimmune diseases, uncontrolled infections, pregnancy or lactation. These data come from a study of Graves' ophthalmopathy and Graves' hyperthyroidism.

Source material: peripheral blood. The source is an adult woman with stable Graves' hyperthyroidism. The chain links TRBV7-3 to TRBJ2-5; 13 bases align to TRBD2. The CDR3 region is CASSPGTSGIPTQETQYF. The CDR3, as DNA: TGTGCCAGCAGCCCGGGGACTAGCGGGATCCCTACACAAGAGACCCAGTACTTC. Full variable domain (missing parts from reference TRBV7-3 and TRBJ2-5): GAGVSQTPSNKVTEKGKYVELRCDPISGHTALYWYRQSLGQGPEFLIYFQGTGAADDSGLPNDRFFAVRPEGSVSTLKIQRTERGDSAVYLCASSPGTSGIPTQETQYFGPGTRLLVL.